Below, 13 T cell receptor beta chains from the same sample are listed, as sequenced in a study of blood T cell repertoires in COVID-19. Assay: immunoSEQ multiplex PCR; the TCRdb copy retains only in-frame clones and omits some. The sample holds about 200,000 clones, roughly 84% seen once. Sequenced material: peripheral blood. These receptors came from a woman over 75 with acute or convalescent COVID-19.

The chain couples TRBV6-6 to TRBJ2-3; 12 bases line up with TRBD2. The CDR3 extends over 19 amino acids. Germline V CDR1 and CDR2: MNHNY, SVGAGI (reference sequence). V shed 5 bases, J shed 1 base, and the junction held 13 bases outside the gene matches. CDR3 sequence reads: CASSGSGTSGSMGTDTQYF. The CDR3 bases are TGTGCCAGCAGTGGATCCGGGACTAGCGGGTCAATGGGCACAGATACGCAGTATTTT.

The chain carries TRBV6-6 and TRBJ2-7; TRBD1 matches 7 bases. Germline values: CDR1 MNHNY, CDR2 SVGAGI (reference sequence). The CDR3 runs 15 residues. Trimming took 6 bases from V and 2 from J; bases not matched to a gene: 10. The CDR3 DNA sequence: TGTGCCAGCAGCCTATACCAGGGGGTAACCTACGAGCAGTACTTC. Encoded protein: CASSLYQGVTYEQYF.

The V gene is TRBV6-5, the J gene TRBJ1-2; D is perhaps TRBD1 (5 bases). Germline CDR1 and CDR2: MNHEY and SVGAGI. Trimming cost V 4 bases and J 7 bases, with 13 bases left between them. There are 13 residues in the CDR3. The CDR3 here is CASSWDGGAGYTF. The CDR3 DNA follows: TGTGCCAGCAGTTGGGACGGGGGAGCTGGCTACACCTTC.

Notes on this clone: The same CDR3 also results from other DNA sequences found in this sample. The gene calls are TRBV7-9 and TRBJ2-3; D uncertain. Germline loops: CDR1 SEHNR, CDR2 FQNEAQ (reference sequence). The CDR3 sequence is 12 residues long. Trimming removed 1 base from V and 6 bases from J, with 5 bases in between. The CDR3 reads CASSLVSDTQYF. In DNA form, the CDR3 reads TGTGCCAGCAGCTTAGTTTCGGATACGCAGTATTTT.

This chain joins TRBV18 and TRBJ1-6; D ambiguous. Trimming took 5 bases from V and 6 from J, leaving 17 bases between them. CDR1 is KGHSH and CDR2 is LQKENI in the germline V gene. CDR3 length: 16 residues. CDR3 DNA: TGTGCCAGCTCATCCTACTTCAGGTTCAGTAATTCACCCCTCCACTTT. Translation gives CASSSYFRFSNSPLHF. The variable domain in full, completed from reference TRBV18 and TRBJ1-6, reads NAGVMQNPRHLVRRRGQEARLRCSPMKGHSHVYWYRQLPEEGLKFMVYLQKENIIDESGMPKERFSAEFPKEGPSILRIQQVVRGDSAAYFCASSSYFRFSNSPLHFGNGTRLTVT.

This clone was observed a handful of times. The chain couples TRBV6-6 to TRBJ2-1; 8 bases agree with TRBD1. This CDR3 has 15 residues. The germline CDR1 and CDR2 sequences are MNHNY and SVGAGI (reference sequence). The V gene end was trimmed by 6 bases and the J gene end by 8 bases; junction bases not matched to a gene: 12. CDR3 sequence reads: CASRRSGQALYEQFF. In nucleotides, the CDR3 is TGTGCCAGCAGACGATCGGGACAGGCTTTGTATGAGCAGTTCTTC.

Only one count was recorded for this clone. J is TRBJ2-7 and V is TRBV5-1; D is perhaps TRBD1 (6 bases). The germline V and J ends were trimmed by 0 bases and 7 bases, with 11 bases remaining between them. The CDR3 length is 13 residues. Germline loops: CDR1 SGHRS, CDR2 YFSETQ. The CDR3 nucleotides read TGCGCCAGCAGCTTGGGATTGGGGGCAGAGCAGTACTTC. It yields the protein CASSLGLGAEQYF.

The V call is TRBV6-1, the J call TRBJ1-4; D is undetermined. The CDR3 extends over 13 amino acids. V dropped 3 bases and J dropped 8 bases, with 10 bases sitting between them. CDR1 is MNHNS, CDR2 SASEGT, per germline. CDR3 nucleotides: TGTGCCAGCAGTGACCCGGGGTGGGAAAAACTGTTTTTT. Translating gives CASSDPGWEKLFF.

V is TRBV19 and J is TRBJ2-7; 9 bases agree with TRBD1. The CDR3 has 14 amino acids. V was clipped by 7 bases and J by 1 base; unmatched bases: 5. CDR1 is LNHDA, CDR2 SQIVND, per germline (reference sequence). Written as DNA, the CDR3 is TGTGCCAGTATGCCCGGGACAGGGTCCTACGAGCAGTACTTC. It encodes CASMPGTGSYEQYF.

CDR3 loop: CSASHHSGRAEDTQYF. The CDR3 bases are TGCAGTGCTAGTCACCATAGCGGGAGGGCCGAAGATACGCAGTATTTT. This rearrangement joins TRBV20-1 to TRBJ2-3; 11 bases match TRBD2. There are 16 residues in the CDR3. Losses at the gene ends were 3 bases for V and 5 bases for J; bases not matched to a gene: 10. Looked up from germline, CDR1 is DFQATT and CDR2 is SNEGSKA (reference sequence).

This rearrangement joins TRBV30 to TRBJ2-3; D unresolved. The CDR3 sequence is 11 residues long. V shed 0 bases and J shed 5 bases, with 3 bases lying between them. Germline CDR1 reads GTSNPN; CDR2 reads SVGIG (reference sequence). The CDR3 DNA reads TGTGCCTGGAGTGTCCAAGATACGCAGTATTTT. Amino acid sequence: CAWSVQDTQYF.

Relative to its sample, this clone is medium-sized (0.01 to 0.1%). The CDR3 DNA sequence: TGTGCCAGCAGGGGAGGTCTAGCGCAGTATTTT. Protein: CASRGGLAQYF. This chain connects TRBV5-6 to TRBJ2-3; possible D gene TRBD2, 6 bases. Trimming removed 5 bases at V and 10 bases at J, with 11 bases between. This CDR3 is built from 11 residues. Germline V CDR1 and CDR2: SGHDT, YYEEEE. The variable domain in full, completed from reference TRBV5-6 and TRBJ2-3, reads DAGVTQSPTHLIKTRGQQVTLRCSPKSGHDTVSWYQQALGQGPQFIFQYYEEEERQRGNFPDRFSGHQFPNYSSELNVNALLLGDSALYLCASRGGLAQYFGPGTRLTVL.

The CDR3 is CASSALSGSSYNEQFF. The DNA of the CDR3 is TGTGCCAGCAGCGCTCTAAGCGGGTCCTCCTACAATGAGCAGTTCTTC. The chain employs TRBV9 and TRBJ2-1, with a weak D call TRBD2 (6 bases). The CDR3 spans 16 residues. Germline V gene data show CDR1 as SGDLS and CDR2 as YYNGEE. V was clipped by 3 bases and J by 0 bases, with 13 bases between them. The whole variable domain, remainder taken from reference TRBV9 and TRBJ2-1, is DSGVTQTPKHLITATGQRVTLRCSPRSGDLSVYWYQQSLDQGLQFLIQYYNGEERAKGNILERFSAQQFPDLHSELNLSSLELGDSALYFCASSALSGSSYNEQFFGPGTRLTVL.